The T cell receptor beta chain described here comes from a study of shared clonotypes between healthy human individuals. Sequencing used immunoSEQ multiplex PCR; TCRdb keeps in-frame clones, though not all of them. The sample carries 1.5 million to 2.5 million clones, approximately 94% recorded once. Trimming removed 7 bases at V and 2 bases at J, with 9 bases between. The CDR3 runs 12 residues. The germline V gene encodes CDR1 MNHNY and CDR2 SVGAGI (reference sequence). CD45RO-negative cells were positively selected for CCR7, leaving out terminally differentiated effector memory CD45RA+ cells. Donors were healthy HIV-negative adults without recent acute infections or vaccinations.

The source of this sequence is a young man in good health. Sequencing input: naive CD8+ T cells sorted from blood. V gene TRBV6-6 combines with J gene TRBJ2-7; D uncertain. The CDR3 sequence is CASTGPAYEQYF. In DNA form, the CDR3 reads TGTGCCAGCACAGGACCTGCCTACGAGCAGTACTTC.